The clone carrying this TCR beta chain was seen a handful of times. The antigen remains undetermined. Constant-segment primers were used for 5'RACE, and the resulting TCR alpha and TCR beta cDNA libraries carried sample barcodes and UMIs. TCRdb re-called the 5' RACE reads with MiXCR, one entry per CDR3 protein. The table shows 470,000 or so distinct CDR3 sequences, with 20% occurring only once. This entry comes from a study of T-cell memory formation after mild COVID-19. Study-level information: Clusters of TCRs were largely donor specific.

Regarding the study as a whole: That cross-reactive memory joined was suggested by some responding clones appearing in pre-infection memory. Clones contracting over day 15 to 85 were CD4/CD8 balanced, with later expanders leaning CD4+.

V trimming: 4 bases; J trimming: 5 bases; junction bases outside the gene matches: 9. CDR3 length equals 16 residues. Germline V CDR1 and CDR2: SGDLS, YYNGEE. The TCR was taken from an adult woman who had mild COVID-19 (a few samples of this study predate the infection). Cell type and time point are not known. Sequencing input: PBMCs or a T cell subset sorted from them (not recorded which). The chain combines TRBV9 with TRBJ2-5; TRBD2 agrees at 12 bases. The CDR3 nucleotides are TGTGCCAGCAGCAAATGGACTAGCGGGACCCGGGAGACCCAGTACTTC. Amino acid sequence: CASSKWTSGTRETQYF. The whole variable domain, filled in from reference TRBV9 and TRBJ2-5, reads DSGVTQTPKHLITATGQRVTLRCSPRSGDLSVYWYQQSLDQGLQFLIQYYNGEERAKGNILERFSAQQFPDLHSELNLSSLELGDSALYFCASSKWTSGTRETQYFGPGTRLLVL.